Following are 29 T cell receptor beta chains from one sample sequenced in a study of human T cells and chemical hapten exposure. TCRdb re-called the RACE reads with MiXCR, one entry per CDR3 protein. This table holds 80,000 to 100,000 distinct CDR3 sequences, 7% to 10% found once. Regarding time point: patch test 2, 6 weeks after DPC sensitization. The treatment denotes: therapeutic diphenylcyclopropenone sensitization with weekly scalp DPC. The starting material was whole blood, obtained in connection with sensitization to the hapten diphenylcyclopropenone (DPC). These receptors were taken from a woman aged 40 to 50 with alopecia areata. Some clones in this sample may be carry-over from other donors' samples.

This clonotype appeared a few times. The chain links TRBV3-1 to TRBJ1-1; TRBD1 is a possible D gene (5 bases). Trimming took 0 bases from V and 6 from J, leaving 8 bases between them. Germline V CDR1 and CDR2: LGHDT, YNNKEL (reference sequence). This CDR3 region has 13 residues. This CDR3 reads CASSQEGVPEAFF. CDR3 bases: TGTGCCAGCAGCCAAGAGGGGGTTCCTGAAGCTTTCTTT.

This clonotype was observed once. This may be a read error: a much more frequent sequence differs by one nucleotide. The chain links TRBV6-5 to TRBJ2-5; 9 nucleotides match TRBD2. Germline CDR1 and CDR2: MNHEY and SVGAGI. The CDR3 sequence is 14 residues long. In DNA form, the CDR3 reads TGTGCCAGCAGTACCGGCGGGGGGGTAGAGACCCGGTACTTC. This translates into CASSTGGGVETRYF.

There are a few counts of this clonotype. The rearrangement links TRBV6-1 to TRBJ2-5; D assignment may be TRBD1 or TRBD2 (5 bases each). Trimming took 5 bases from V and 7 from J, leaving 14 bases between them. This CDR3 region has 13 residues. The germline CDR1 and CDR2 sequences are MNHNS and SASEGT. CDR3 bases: TGTGCCAGCAGTATCCTGGGGGAAGGGACCCAGTACTTC. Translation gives CASSILGEGTQYF.

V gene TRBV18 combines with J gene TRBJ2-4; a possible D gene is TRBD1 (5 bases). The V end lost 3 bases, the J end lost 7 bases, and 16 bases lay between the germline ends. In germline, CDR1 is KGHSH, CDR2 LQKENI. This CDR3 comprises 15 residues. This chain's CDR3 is CASSPGMPGINIQYF. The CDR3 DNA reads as TGTGCCAGCTCACCTGGCATGCCAGGGATCAACATTCAGTACTTC.

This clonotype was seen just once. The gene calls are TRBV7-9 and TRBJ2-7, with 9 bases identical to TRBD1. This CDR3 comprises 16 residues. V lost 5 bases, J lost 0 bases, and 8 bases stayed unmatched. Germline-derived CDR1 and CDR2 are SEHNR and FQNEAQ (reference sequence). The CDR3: CASSRNRGPPSYEQYF. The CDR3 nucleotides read TGTGCCAGCAGCAGGAACAGGGGGCCCCCCTCCTACGAGCAGTACTTC.

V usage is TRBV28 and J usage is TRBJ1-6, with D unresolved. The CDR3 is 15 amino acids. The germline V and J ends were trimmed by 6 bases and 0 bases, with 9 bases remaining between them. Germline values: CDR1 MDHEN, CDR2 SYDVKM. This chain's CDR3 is CASRGEASYNSPLHF. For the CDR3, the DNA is TGTGCCAGCAGAGGAGAGGCCTCCTATAATTCACCCCTCCACTTT.

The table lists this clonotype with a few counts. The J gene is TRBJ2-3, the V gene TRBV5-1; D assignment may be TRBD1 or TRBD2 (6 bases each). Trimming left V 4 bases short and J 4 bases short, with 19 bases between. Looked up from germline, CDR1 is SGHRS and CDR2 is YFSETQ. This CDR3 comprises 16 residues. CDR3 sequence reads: CASSQGSVEGADTQYF. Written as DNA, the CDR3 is TGCGCCAGCAGCCAGGGGTCGGTGGAGGGAGCAGATACGCAGTATTTT.

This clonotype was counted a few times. The CDR3 is CSVCQGDTGELFF. CDR3 DNA: TGCAGCGTATGTCAGGGCGACACCGGGGAGCTGTTTTTT. The chain employs TRBV29-1 and TRBJ2-2, with a weak D call TRBD1 (5 bases). The CDR3 contains 13 residues. V was shortened by 6 bases and J by 3 bases, with 11 bases between the two germline ends. Germline CDR1 and CDR2: SQVTM and ANQGSEA.

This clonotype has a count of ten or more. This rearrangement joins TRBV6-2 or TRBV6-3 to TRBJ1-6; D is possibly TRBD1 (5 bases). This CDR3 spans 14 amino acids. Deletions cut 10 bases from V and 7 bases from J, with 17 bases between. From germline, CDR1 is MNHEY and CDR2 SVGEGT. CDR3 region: CATNPGVRNSPLHF. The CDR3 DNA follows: TGTGCCACCAACCCGGGGGTGCGGAATTCACCCCTCCACTTT.

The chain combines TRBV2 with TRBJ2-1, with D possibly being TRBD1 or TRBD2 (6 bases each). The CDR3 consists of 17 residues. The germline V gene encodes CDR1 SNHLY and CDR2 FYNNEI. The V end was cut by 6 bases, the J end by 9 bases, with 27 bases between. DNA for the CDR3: TGTGCCAGCAGAGCCTCACTGGGGGCGACTAGTTTGAGTGAGCAGTTCTTC. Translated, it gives CASRASLGATSLSEQFF. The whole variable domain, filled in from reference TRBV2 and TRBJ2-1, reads EPEVTQTPSHQVTQMGQEVILRCVPISNHLYFYWYRQILGQKVEFLVSFYNNEISEKSEIFDDQFSVERPDGSNFTLKIRSTKLEDSAMYFCASRASLGATSLSEQFFGPGTRLTVL.

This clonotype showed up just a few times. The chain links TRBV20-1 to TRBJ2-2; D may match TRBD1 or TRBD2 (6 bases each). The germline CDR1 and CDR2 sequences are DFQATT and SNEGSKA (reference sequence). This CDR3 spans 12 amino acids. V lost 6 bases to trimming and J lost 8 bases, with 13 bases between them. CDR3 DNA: TGCAGTGCATGGGGGGCTAGAGGGGAGCTGTTTTTT. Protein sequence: CSAWGARGELFF.

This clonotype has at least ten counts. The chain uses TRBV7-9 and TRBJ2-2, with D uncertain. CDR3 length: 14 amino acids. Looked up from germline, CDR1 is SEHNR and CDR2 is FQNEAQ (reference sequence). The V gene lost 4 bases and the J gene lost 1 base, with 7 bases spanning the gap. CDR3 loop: CASSWTENTGELFF. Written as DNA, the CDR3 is TGTGCCAGCAGCTGGACCGAGAACACCGGGGAGCTGTTTTTT.

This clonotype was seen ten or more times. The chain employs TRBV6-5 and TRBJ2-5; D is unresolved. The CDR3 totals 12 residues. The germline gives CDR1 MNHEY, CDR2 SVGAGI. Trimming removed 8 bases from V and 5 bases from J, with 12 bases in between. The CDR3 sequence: CASSSNSETQYF. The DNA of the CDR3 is TGTGCCAGCTCCTCGAATTCGGAGACCCAGTACTTC.

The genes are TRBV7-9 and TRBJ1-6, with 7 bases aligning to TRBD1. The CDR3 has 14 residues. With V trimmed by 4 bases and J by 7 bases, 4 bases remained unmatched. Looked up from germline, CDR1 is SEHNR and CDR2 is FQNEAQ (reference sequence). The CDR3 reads CASSSGTENSPLHF. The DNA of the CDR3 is TGTGCCAGCAGCTCGGGGACAGAGAATTCACCCCTCCACTTT.

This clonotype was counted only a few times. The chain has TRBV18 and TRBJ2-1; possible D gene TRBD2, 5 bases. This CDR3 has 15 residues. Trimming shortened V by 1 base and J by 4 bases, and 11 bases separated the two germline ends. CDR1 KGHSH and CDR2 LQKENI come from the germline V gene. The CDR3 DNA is TGTGCCAGCTCACCACTTGGACTTAAATACAATGAGCAGTTCTTC. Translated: CASSPLGLKYNEQFF.

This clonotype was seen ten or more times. The CDR3, as DNA: TGTGCCAGCAGCTTGGGTCCGGGCTTCAATGAGCAGTTCTTC. It translates to CASSLGPGFNEQFF. The V call is TRBV5-5, the J call TRBJ2-1; D gene ambiguous. The CDR3 spans 14 residues. The V gene's germline CDR1 is SGHKS and CDR2 YYEKEE (reference sequence). V was shortened by 0 bases and J by 6 bases, with 10 bases between the two germline ends.

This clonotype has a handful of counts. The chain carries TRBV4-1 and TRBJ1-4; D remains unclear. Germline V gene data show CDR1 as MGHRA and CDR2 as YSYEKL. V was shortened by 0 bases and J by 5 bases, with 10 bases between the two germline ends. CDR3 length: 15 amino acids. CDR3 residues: CASSQETGRNEKLFF. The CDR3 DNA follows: TGCGCCAGCAGCCAAGAAACCGGGCGGAATGAAAAACTGTTTTTT.

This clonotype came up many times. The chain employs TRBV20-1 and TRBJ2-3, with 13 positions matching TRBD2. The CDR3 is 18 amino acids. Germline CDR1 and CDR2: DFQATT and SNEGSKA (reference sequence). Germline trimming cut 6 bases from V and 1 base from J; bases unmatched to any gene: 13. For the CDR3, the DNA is TGCAGTGCGCCACTAGCGGGAGGGCCAAGGACGGGCACAGATACGCAGTATTTT. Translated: CSAPLAGGPRTGTDTQYF.

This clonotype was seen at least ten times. CDR3 nucleotides: TGTGCCTGGGGGGCGACAGCTAGCACAGATACGCAGTATTTT. It translates to CAWGATASTDTQYF. The gene calls are TRBV30 and TRBJ2-3; D possibly corresponds to TRBD1 (5 bases). Germline CDR1 and CDR2: GTSNPN and SVGIG (reference sequence). This CDR3 is built from 14 residues. V lost 5 bases and J 0 bases, leaving 12 bases between the germline ends.

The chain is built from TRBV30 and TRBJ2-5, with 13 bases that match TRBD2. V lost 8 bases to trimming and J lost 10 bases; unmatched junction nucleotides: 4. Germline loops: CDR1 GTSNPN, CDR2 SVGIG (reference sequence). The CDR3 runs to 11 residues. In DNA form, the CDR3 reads TGTGCCCTCCGACTAGCGGGAGGCCAGTACTTC. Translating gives CALRLAGGQYF.

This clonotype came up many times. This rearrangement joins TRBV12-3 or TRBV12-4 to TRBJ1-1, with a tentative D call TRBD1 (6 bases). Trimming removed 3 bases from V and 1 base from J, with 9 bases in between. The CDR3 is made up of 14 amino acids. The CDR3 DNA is TGTGCCAGCAGTTTCCTACAGGGGAACACTGAAGCTTTCTTT. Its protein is CASSFLQGNTEAFF.

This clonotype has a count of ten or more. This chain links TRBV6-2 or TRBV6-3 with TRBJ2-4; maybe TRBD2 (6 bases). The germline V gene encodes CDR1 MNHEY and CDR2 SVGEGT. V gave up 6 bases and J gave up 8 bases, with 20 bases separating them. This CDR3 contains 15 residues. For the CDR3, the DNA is TGTGCCAGCAGCCACAGGTTACAAGGAGGGGACATTCAGTACTTC. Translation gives CASSHRLQGGDIQYF.

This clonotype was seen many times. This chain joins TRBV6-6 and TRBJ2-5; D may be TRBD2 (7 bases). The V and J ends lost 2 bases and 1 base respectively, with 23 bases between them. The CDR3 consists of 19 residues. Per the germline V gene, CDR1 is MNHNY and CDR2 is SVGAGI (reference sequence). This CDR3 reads CASSYTAGQSLAPQETQYF. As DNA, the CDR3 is TGTGCCAGCAGTTACACCGCCGGACAGTCACTAGCGCCCCAAGAGACCCAGTACTTC.

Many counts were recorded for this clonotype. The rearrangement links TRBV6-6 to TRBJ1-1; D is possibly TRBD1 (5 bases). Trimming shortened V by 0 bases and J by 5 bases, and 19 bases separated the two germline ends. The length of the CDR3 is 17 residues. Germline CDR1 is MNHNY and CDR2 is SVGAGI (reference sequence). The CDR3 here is CASSYSGTAVVGTEAFF. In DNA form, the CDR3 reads TGTGCCAGCAGTTACTCCGGGACCGCCGTTGTGGGGACTGAAGCTTTCTTT.

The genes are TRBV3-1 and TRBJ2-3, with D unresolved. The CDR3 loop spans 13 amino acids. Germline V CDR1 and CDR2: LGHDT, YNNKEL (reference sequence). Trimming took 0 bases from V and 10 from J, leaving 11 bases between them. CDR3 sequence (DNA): TGTGCCAGCAGCCAAGATCTGAAGTGGGCGCAGTATTTT. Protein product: CASSQDLKWAQYF.

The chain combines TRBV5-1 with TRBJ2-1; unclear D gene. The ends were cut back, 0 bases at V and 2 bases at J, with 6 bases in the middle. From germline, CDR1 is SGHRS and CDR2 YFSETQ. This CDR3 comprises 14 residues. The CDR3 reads CASSLADPYNEQFF. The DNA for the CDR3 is TGCGCCAGCAGCTTGGCGGACCCCTACAATGAGCAGTTCTTC.

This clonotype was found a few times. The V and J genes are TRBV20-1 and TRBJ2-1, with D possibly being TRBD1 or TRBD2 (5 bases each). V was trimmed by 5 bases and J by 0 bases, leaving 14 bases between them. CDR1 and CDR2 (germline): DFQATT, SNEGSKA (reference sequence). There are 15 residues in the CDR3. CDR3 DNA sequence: TGCAGTGCTTCGTCTCCGGGACGCTCCTACAATGAGCAGTTCTTC. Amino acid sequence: CSASSPGRSYNEQFF.

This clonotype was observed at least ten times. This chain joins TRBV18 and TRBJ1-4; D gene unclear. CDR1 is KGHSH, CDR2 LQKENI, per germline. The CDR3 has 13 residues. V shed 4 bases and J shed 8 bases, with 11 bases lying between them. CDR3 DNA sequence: TGTGCCAGCTCACGTTTGGAGGGAGAAAAACTGTTTTTT. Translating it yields CASSRLEGEKLFF.

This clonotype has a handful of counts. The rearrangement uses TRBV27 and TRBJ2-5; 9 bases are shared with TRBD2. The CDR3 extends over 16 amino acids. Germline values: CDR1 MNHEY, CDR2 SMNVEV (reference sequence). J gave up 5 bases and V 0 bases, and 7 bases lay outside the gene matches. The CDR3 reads CASSLSLVAGVETQYF. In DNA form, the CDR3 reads TGTGCCAGCAGTTTATCTTTGGTAGCGGGAGTCGAGACCCAGTACTTC.